This TCR beta chain was captured in a study of T cell responses to AZD1222 COVID-19 vaccine. General study results and limits: Spike-specific TCR breadth and depth both grew after two AZD1222 doses. White British ancestry dominated among donors, who included more females, and clonal diversity was possibly underestimated. Repertoires were collected only later (after the peak T cell response had occurred). Seropositive AZD1222 recipients at baseline numbered only 5 to 7.

Sequencing used immunoSEQ multiplex PCR; TCRdb keeps in-frame clones, though not all of them. The data contain roughly 150,000 clones, almost 90% of them singletons. A word on this clone: What it binds is unknown.

The receptor comes from an adult in good health. The material was peripheral blood, obtained on day 0 of AZD1222 vaccination.

The CDR3 sequence: CASRGGASGIDRFF. The CDR3 DNA sequence: TGTGCCAGCAGGGGCGGGGCTAGCGGGATTGATCGGTTCTTC. V gene TRBV6-5 combines with J gene TRBJ2-1, with TRBD2 matching over 9 bases. V lost 6 bases and J lost 15; bases outside the gene matches: 15. The CDR3 runs to 14 residues. Germline assignment: CDR1 MNHEY and CDR2 SVGAGI.